The entry below gives a single T cell receptor (beta chain) sequence along with its context. The CDR3 extends over 12 amino acids. Trimming shortened V by 5 bases and J by 5 bases, and 10 bases separated the two germline ends. The germline gives CDR1 SGHTA, CDR2 FQGTGA. The sample belongs to a study of blood T cell repertoires in COVID-19. Overall study context: Sources were T cells, B-cell-depleted T cells, or PBMCs; the material itself was cDNA or gDNA.

Some clones are missing from TCRdb's copy, which holds only in-frame ones; the method was immunoSEQ multiplex PCR. The table has 210,000 or so clones, approximately 79% seen once. Sequenced sample: peripheral blood. The chain is built from TRBV7-3 and TRBJ2-7, with a weak D call TRBD1 (6 bases). This sequence was found in a human donor in a cohort sampled during active COVID-19. CDR3 nucleotides: TGTGCCAGCAGCCCACACAGGGACGAGCAGTACTTC. Its translation: CASSPHRDEQYF.